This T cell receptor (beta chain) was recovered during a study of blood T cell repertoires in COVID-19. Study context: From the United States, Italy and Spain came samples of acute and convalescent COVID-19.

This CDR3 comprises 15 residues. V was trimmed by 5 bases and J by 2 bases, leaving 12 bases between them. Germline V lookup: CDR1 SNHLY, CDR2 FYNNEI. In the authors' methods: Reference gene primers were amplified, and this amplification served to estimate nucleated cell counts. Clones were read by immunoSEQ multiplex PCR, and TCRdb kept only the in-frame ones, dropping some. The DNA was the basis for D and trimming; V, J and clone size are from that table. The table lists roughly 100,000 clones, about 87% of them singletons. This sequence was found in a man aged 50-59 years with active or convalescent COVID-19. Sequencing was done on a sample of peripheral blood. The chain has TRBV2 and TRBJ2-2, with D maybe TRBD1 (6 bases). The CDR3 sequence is CASSYDRSNTGELFF. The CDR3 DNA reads TGTGCCAGCAGTTATGACAGGTCCAACACCGGGGAGCTGTTTTTT.